Presented here are 29 T cell receptor beta chains from one specimen sequenced in a study of T cells in Graves' hyperthyroidism and ophthalmopathy. TCR beta CDR3 region amplification was performed from RNA transcripts. RT-PCR in the first round (using the HTBI primer set) targeted the TCR CDR3. A single record per CDR3 protein comes from TCRdb applying MiXCR to the multiplex PCR reads. Among around 300,000 distinct CDR3 sequences listed, roughly an eighth were seen once. Sequenced sample: blood. These receptors were collected from a woman aged 40 to 50 with Graves' ophthalmopathy.

This clonotype was seen many times. This chain uses TRBV6-5 with TRBJ1-1; TRBD1 might be the D (6 bases). CDR3 length equals 13 residues. CDR1 is MNHEY and CDR2 is SVGAGI in the germline V gene. Trimming removed 1 base at V and 5 bases at J, with 8 bases between. CDR3 in amino acids: CASSYYRDTEAFF. The CDR3 nucleotides read TGTGCCAGCAGTTACTACAGGGATACTGAAGCTTTCTTT.

This clonotype was detected only a few times. The chain is built from TRBV20-1 and TRBJ2-7; D gene unclear. In germline, CDR1 is DFQATT, CDR2 SNEGSKA (reference sequence). There are 12 residues in the CDR3. Trimming cost V 1 base and J 4 bases, with 8 bases left between them. As DNA, the CDR3 is TGCAGTGCTAGAGGTGCAGTTTACGAGCAGTACTTC. This encodes CSARGAVYEQYF.

This clonotype was detected many times. This chain joins TRBV27 and TRBJ1-1; 7 nucleotides align to TRBD1. The CDR3 spans 15 residues. Germline loops: CDR1 MNHEY, CDR2 SMNVEV (reference sequence). Trimming removed 5 bases from V and 6 bases from J; junction bases left unmatched: 12. The CDR3 DNA follows: TGTGCCAGCAGTCCACTCCGACAGGGATTTGCTGAAGCTTTCTTT. Translation: CASSPLRQGFAEAFF.

This clonotype was picked up a small number of times. V gene TRBV12-3 or TRBV12-4 combines with J gene TRBJ2-3; D unclear. Trimming left V 6 bases short and J 6 bases short, with 13 bases between. This CDR3 contains 13 residues. For the CDR3, the DNA is TGTGCCAGCAGCCCTCTCGGCGGCGATACGCAGTATTTT. It translates to CASSPLGGDTQYF.

There are many counts of this clonotype. The chain couples TRBV18 to TRBJ2-5; D uncertain. The CDR3 length is 13 residues. Germline CDR1 reads KGHSH; CDR2 reads LQKENI. Trimming pared 2 bases from V and 10 bases from J, leaving 14 bases between. CDR3 amino acids: CASSPTLEGSQYF. DNA for the CDR3: TGTGCCAGCTCACCAACCCTAGAAGGTAGCCAGTACTTC.

This clonotype showed up many times. The V gene is TRBV6-2 or TRBV6-3, the J gene TRBJ2-7; the D is unclear. The germline CDR1 and CDR2 sequences are MNHEY and SVGEGT. This CDR3 spans 13 amino acids. Trimming pared 3 bases from V and 0 bases from J, leaving 6 bases between. The CDR3 region has the DNA TGTGCCAGCAGTTATGACCCCTCCTACGAGCAGTACTTC. It is translated as CASSYDPSYEQYF.

This clonotype showed up many times. This chain uses TRBV28 with TRBJ2-1; 13 bases agree with TRBD2. This CDR3 is 15 amino acids long. Germline CDR1 and CDR2: MDHEN and SYDVKM. The V and J ends lost 6 bases and 5 bases, in that order; junction bases with no gene match: 4. The CDR3 sequence: CASSLGTSGNNEQFF. DNA for the CDR3: TGTGCCAGCAGCTTAGGGACTAGCGGGAACAATGAGCAGTTCTTC.

This clonotype was detected many times. This chain joins TRBV19 and TRBJ1-2; 11 nucleotides agree with TRBD1. V shed 6 bases and J 4 bases; nucleotides not matched to a gene: 10. Germline CDR1 reads LNHDA; CDR2 reads SQIVND (reference sequence). The CDR3 has 16 amino acids. CDR3 in amino acids: CASRPEDRGRGYGYTF. CDR3 in DNA: TGTGCCAGTAGACCAGAGGACAGGGGGCGCGGCTATGGCTACACCTTC.

This chain links TRBV7-6 with TRBJ2-3, with D maybe TRBD1 (6 bases). The germline gives CDR1 SGHVS, CDR2 FNYEAQ. Trimming took off 2 bases at V and 4 bases at J, with 10 bases between the two ends. The CDR3 length is 14 residues. CDR3 bases: TGTGCCAGCAGCTTACCCAGGGGCCCAGATACGCAGTATTTT. This gives the protein CASSLPRGPDTQYF.

This chain links TRBV24-1 with TRBJ2-2; the D gene is possibly TRBD2 (5 bases). This CDR3 is 13 amino acids long. Looked up from germline, CDR1 is KGHDR and CDR2 is SFDVKD. With 6 bases removed from V and 2 bases from J, the gap between germline ends came to 6 bases. The CDR3 protein is CATSPGNTGELFF. The CDR3 DNA sequence: TGTGCCACCAGTCCGGGAAACACCGGGGAGCTGTTTTTT.

The rearrangement links TRBV2 to TRBJ1-2; TRBD1 matches 9 bases. The CDR3 extends over 14 amino acids. After removal of 3 bases from V and 8 bases from J, the junction contained 7 bases not matched to a gene. CDR1 is SNHLY and CDR2 is FYNNEI in the germline V gene. CDR3 protein: CASSEGDRVEGYTF. CDR3 nucleotide sequence: TGTGCCAGCAGTGAGGGGGACAGGGTTGAAGGCTACACCTTC.

This clonotype was seen repeatedly, ten times or more. The chain combines TRBV28 with TRBJ1-5; D gene unclear. Germline loops: CDR1 MDHEN, CDR2 SYDVKM. V was pared by 1 base and J by 1 base, with 11 bases between. The CDR3 is 16 amino acids. The CDR3 coding sequence is TGTGCCAGCAGTTTATTTAATTTGGGGAGCAATCAGCCCCAGCATTTT. This gives the protein CASSLFNLGSNQPQHF.

The sample holds a few counts of this clonotype. The CDR3 region is CSASMASPAHTIYF. CDR3 in DNA: TGCAGTGCTAGTATGGCATCCCCTGCCCACACCATATATTTT. The chain is built from TRBV20-1 and TRBJ1-3; D unresolved. The CDR3 length is 14 residues. V lost 3 bases and J 8 bases, leaving 17 bases between the germline ends. Germline values: CDR1 DFQATT, CDR2 SNEGSKA (reference sequence).

This clonotype was counted at least ten times. This chain links TRBV2 with TRBJ1-5; no reliable D call. Trimming took off 0 bases at V and 11 bases at J, with 11 bases between the two ends. The CDR3 length is 13 residues. Germline V gene data show CDR1 as SNHLY and CDR2 as FYNNEI. Here the CDR3 reads CASSEATDPSQHF. The CDR3 nucleotides are TGTGCCAGCAGTGAAGCGACGGACCCTTCCCAGCATTTT.

At least ten counts were recorded for this clonotype. The chain recombines TRBV5-1 with TRBJ1-1; TRBD1 aligns across 8 bases. Trimming took 1 base from V and 1 from J; bases not matched to a gene: 6. Germline V gene data show CDR1 as SGHRS and CDR2 as YFSETQ. This CDR3 is built from 16 residues. The CDR3: CASSLPFGQGNTEAFF. The CDR3 DNA follows: TGCGCCAGCAGCTTGCCATTTGGACAGGGGAACACTGAAGCTTTCTTT.

This clonotype was counted ten times or more. This sequence joins TRBV6-1 and TRBJ2-1; no firm D call. The CDR3 is 13 amino acids. Trimming took off 5 bases at V and 5 bases at J, with 10 bases between the two ends. Germline lookup yields CDR1 MNHNS and CDR2 SASEGT. The CDR3 DNA reads as TGTGCCAGCAGTTACCCCAACAACAATGAGCAGTTCTTC. This translates into CASSYPNNNEQFF.

The chain joins TRBV14 to TRBJ2-6; D is undetermined. The germline V gene has CDR1 SGHDN and CDR2 FVKESK. The CDR3 covers 15 residues. Trimming took off 4 bases at V and 0 bases at J, with 7 bases between the two ends. CDR3 in DNA: TGTGCCAGCAGCCCTCCGCGCTCTGGGGCCAACGTCCTGACTTTC. Its translation: CASSPPRSGANVLTF.

The gene calls are TRBV4-1 and TRBJ2-5, with D unresolved. The CDR3 runs to 15 residues. With 0 bases removed from V and 2 bases from J, the gap between germline ends came to 10 bases. The germline V gene encodes CDR1 MGHRA and CDR2 YSYEKL. The CDR3 sequence is CASSQEEWLQETQYF. CDR3 DNA: TGCGCCAGCAGCCAAGAGGAGTGGTTACAAGAGACCCAGTACTTC.

This clonotype was seen repeatedly, ten times or more. The chain is built from TRBV28 and TRBJ2-2; TRBD1 matches 8 bases. Germline CDR1 is MDHEN and CDR2 is SYDVKM. The CDR3 runs 15 residues. Trimming removed 6 bases from V and 1 base from J; junction bases left unmatched: 4. CDR3: CASSRQGMNTGELFF. CDR3 bases: TGTGCCAGCAGCCGACAGGGGATGAACACCGGGGAGCTGTTTTTT.

This clonotype was seen many times. The J gene is TRBJ1-2, the V gene TRBV19, with 7 bases matching TRBD1. This CDR3 region has 13 residues. Germline V gene sequence: CDR1 LNHDA, CDR2 SQIVND (reference sequence). With V trimmed by 5 bases and J by 7 bases, 7 bases remained unmatched. The DNA of the CDR3 is TGTGCCAGTAGTGAAACAGGGGATGCTGGCTACACCTTC. Translating it yields CASSETGDAGYTF. Supplemented by reference TRBV19 and TRBJ1-2, the full variable domain reads DGGITQSPKYLFRKEGQNVTLSCEQNLNHDAMYWYRQDPGQGLRLIYYSQIVNDFQKGDIAEGYSVSREKKESFPLTVTSAQKNPTAFYLCASSETGDAGYTFGSGTRLTVV.

This clonotype was recorded at least ten times. The J gene is TRBJ2-7, the V gene TRBV6-5; tentatively, D is TRBD2 (5 bases). The V end lost 2 bases, the J end lost 5 bases, and 10 bases lay between the germline ends. Germline lookup yields CDR1 MNHEY and CDR2 SVGAGI. CDR3 size: 13 residues. The CDR3 coding sequence is TGTGCCAGCAGTTACGAGGGTCGGCACGAGCAGTACTTC. It specifies CASSYEGRHEQYF.

The chain carries TRBV4-1 and TRBJ1-3; D unclear. The germline CDR1 and CDR2 sequences are MGHRA and YSYEKL. This CDR3 spans 14 amino acids. The V end was cut by 4 bases, the J end by 4 bases, with 11 bases between. For the CDR3, the DNA is TGCGCCAGCAGCCTTGAGAGTTTCGGAAACACCATATATTTT. Encoded protein: CASSLESFGNTIYF.

This clonotype was seen a handful of times. The chain employs TRBV6-2 or TRBV6-3 and TRBJ2-2; weak D call: TRBD2 (6 bases). The CDR3 is made up of 15 amino acids. Trimming cost V 6 bases and J 7 bases, with 18 bases left between them. CDR1 and CDR2 (germline): MNHEY, SVGEGT. The CDR3: CASRRDSAMVGELFF. As DNA, the CDR3 is TGTGCCAGCAGACGGGACTCGGCAATGGTCGGGGAGCTGTTTTTT.

This clonotype was observed at least ten times. The rearrangement links TRBV12-3 or TRBV12-4 to TRBJ1-2; TRBD1 might be the D (5 bases). The ends were cut back, 6 bases at V and 0 bases at J, with 11 bases in the middle. The CDR3 has 14 residues. The CDR3 coding sequence is TGTGCCAGCAGAGCAGGGACCGCTAACTATGGCTACACCTTC. It yields the protein CASRAGTANYGYTF.

V and J are TRBV12-3 or TRBV12-4 and TRBJ2-7; 10 bases align to TRBD2. V lost 4 bases and J lost 2; bases outside the gene matches: 11. The CDR3 is 17 amino acids. CDR3 DNA: TGTGCCAGCAGTTCATCTAGCGGGAGCAAGTGGACCTACGAGCAGTACTTC. Residues: CASSSSSGSKWTYEQYF.

Many counts were recorded for this clonotype. The V call is TRBV19, the J call TRBJ2-1, with D tentatively TRBD2 (5 bases). The CDR3 is made up of 17 amino acids. The ends were cut back, 4 bases at V and 0 bases at J, with 16 bases in the middle. Per the germline V gene, CDR1 is LNHDA and CDR2 is SQIVND (reference sequence). CDR3 region: CASSRVASFSSYNEQFF. The CDR3 DNA follows: TGTGCCAGTAGTAGGGTCGCTAGCTTCAGCTCCTACAATGAGCAGTTCTTC.

The chain has TRBV19 and TRBJ1-2, with 8 bases lining up with TRBD1. Germline assignment: CDR1 LNHDA and CDR2 SQIVND (reference sequence). CDR3 size: 13 residues. V lost 7 bases and J lost 3; bases outside the gene matches: 4. In DNA form, the CDR3 reads TGTGCCAGTAAGGACAGGGTGGACTATGGCTACACCTTC. This translates into CASKDRVDYGYTF.

This clonotype was counted at least ten times. The chain combines TRBV19 with TRBJ2-5; 8 positions agree with TRBD2. CDR1 and CDR2 from the germline V gene are LNHDA and SQIVND (reference sequence). With 5 bases clipped from V and 5 bases from J, the junction kept 10 bases outside the gene matches. The CDR3 has 15 residues. The CDR3, as DNA: TGTGCCAGTAGTCATCGCGGCGGGGGGCGGGAGACCCAGTACTTC. This codes for CASSHRGGGRETQYF.

This clonotype was detected ten times or more. The gene calls are TRBV6-1 and TRBJ2-3; no clear D gene. The CDR3 is 13 residues long. From germline, CDR1 is MNHNS and CDR2 SASEGT. V shed 7 bases and J shed 0 bases, with 8 bases lying between them. The CDR3 sequence: CASNGASTDTQYF. Written as DNA, the CDR3 is TGTGCCAGCAATGGCGCTAGCACAGATACGCAGTATTTT.